These 25 T cell receptor beta chains share one sample of origin, sequenced in a study of T-cell reconstitution after alpha-beta-depleted transplantation in children. Preparing the TCRbeta library involved the use of unique molecular identifiers. In TCRdb, the PCR reads were re-called with MiXCR into one record per CDR3 protein. The sample carries about 340,000 distinct CDR3 sequences, roughly 15% recorded once. This specimen was PBMCs, mostly from graft donor cells, taken 360 days after TCRalphabeta/CD19-depleted stem cell transplant. The receptors derive from a male patient between 2 and 10 years old who had a stem cell transplant for acute lymphoblastic leukemia, so the T cells may come from the graft donor.

There are many counts of this clonotype. This chain uses TRBV7-9 with TRBJ2-1; either TRBD1 or TRBD2 may supply D (6 bases each). Trimming took 1 base from V and 6 from J, leaving 13 bases between them. There are 15 residues in the CDR3. Germline V lookup: CDR1 SEHNR, CDR2 FQNEAQ (reference sequence). CDR3 protein: CASSLGQEGGNEQFF. CDR3 coding DNA: TGTGCCAGCAGCTTAGGTCAGGAGGGGGGCAATGAGCAGTTCTTC.

This clonotype was seen only a few times. The genes are TRBV4-1 and TRBJ2-1, with TRBD1 as a possible D gene (5 bases). Germline assignment: CDR1 MGHRA and CDR2 YSYEKL. V was cut by 6 bases and J by 10 bases, with 22 bases left in between. CDR3 length: 15 residues. The CDR3 reads CASREGSRPGYEQFF. The DNA of the CDR3 is TGCGCCAGCAGAGAAGGATCCCGGCCAGGGTACGAGCAGTTCTTC.

The chain has TRBV28 and TRBJ1-2; maybe TRBD1 (5 bases). Trimming took 6 bases from V and 2 from J, leaving 19 bases between them. The germline gives CDR1 MDHEN, CDR2 SYDVKM. This CDR3 comprises 16 residues. In DNA form, the CDR3 reads TGTGCCAGCAGGTCTTTCATGGACATGGGAAACTATGGCTACACCTTC. The encoded protein is CASRSFMDMGNYGYTF.

This clonotype was observed at least ten times. This chain connects TRBV6-1 to TRBJ2-3; TRBD1 might be the D (6 bases). CDR1 and CDR2 (germline): MNHNS, SASEGT. V lost 6 bases and J lost 2, with 15 bases in between. CDR3 size: 15 residues. The CDR3 DNA reads as TGTGCCAGCAGCCCCGGACAGAAGCACACAGATACGCAGTATTTT. Its translation is CASSPGQKHTDTQYF.

This CDR3 reads CASSLEGLAQETQYF. The CDR3 nucleotides read TGCGCCAGCAGCTTGGAGGGACTAGCTCAAGAGACCCAGTACTTC. This sequence joins TRBV5-1 and TRBJ2-5; 9 bases line up with TRBD2. Germline values: CDR1 SGHRS, CDR2 YFSETQ. The CDR3 spans 15 residues. Trimming at V came to 0 bases and at J to 2 bases, leaving 2 bases not matched to a gene.

This sequence joins TRBV5-1 and TRBJ2-5; TRBD2 is a possible D gene (6 bases). CDR3 length equals 14 residues. Germline-derived CDR1 and CDR2 are SGHRS and YFSETQ. Trimming left V 4 bases short and J 2 bases short, with 12 bases between. This CDR3 is CASSDVGSQETQYF. The CDR3 DNA sequence: TGCGCCAGCAGCGACGTCGGGAGTCAAGAGACCCAGTACTTC.

This clonotype was observed a few times. The chain combines TRBV4-3 with TRBJ2-1, with no clear D. In germline, CDR1 is LGHNA, CDR2 YSLEER. The CDR3 has 15 residues. Trimming removed 1 base from V and 5 bases from J, with 12 bases in between. DNA for the CDR3: TGCGCCAGCAGCCAAGGATGGCGGATCGACAATGAGCAGTTCTTC. Residues: CASSQGWRIDNEQFF.

CDR3 nucleotide sequence: TGCAGTGCTAGAGATACTTGGCAGTACAATGAGCAGTTCTTC. It is translated as CSARDTWQYNEQFF. The genes are TRBV20-1 and TRBJ2-1; D is undetermined. The CDR3 runs 14 residues. V lost 0 bases, J lost 4 bases, and 10 bases lay in between. Germline V lookup: CDR1 DFQATT, CDR2 SNEGSKA (reference sequence).

In this sample, this clonotype turned up many times. In nucleotides, the CDR3 is TGTGCCAGCAGCCCAGTAGACACCATATATTTT. Its translation: CASSPVDTIYF. The chain carries TRBV7-9 and TRBJ1-3; D call uncertain. The CDR3 length is 11 residues. Germline V gene sequence: CDR1 SEHNR, CDR2 FQNEAQ (reference sequence). V dropped 5 bases and J dropped 8 bases, with 7 bases sitting between them. Complete variable domain (other parts from reference TRBV7-9 and TRBJ1-3): DTGVSQNPRHKITKRGQNVTFRCDPISEHNRLYWYRQTLGQGPEFLTYFQNEAQLEKSRLLSDRFSAERPKGSFSTLEIQRTEQGDSAMYLCASSPVDTIYFGEGSWLTVV.

The sample holds a few counts of this clonotype. The DNA for the CDR3 is TGCGCCAGCAGCCACGGGACACAAAGCTCCTACGAGCAGTACTTC. Translating it yields CASSHGTQSSYEQYF. The chain uses TRBV4-3 and TRBJ2-7, with D perhaps matching TRBD1 (6 bases). Trimming stripped 3 bases from V and 0 bases from J, with 12 bases between. CDR1 is LGHNA and CDR2 is YSLEER in the germline V gene. The CDR3 contains 15 residues.

The CDR3 reads CASSQEPGGYNEQFF. DNA for the CDR3: TGTGCCAGCAGCCAAGAACCAGGGGGATACAATGAGCAGTTCTTC. The chain is built from TRBV4-2 and TRBJ2-1; 7 positions match TRBD1. Losses at the gene ends were 0 bases for V and 4 bases for J; bases not matched to a gene: 3. This CDR3 has 15 amino acids. Germline CDR1 and CDR2: LGHNA and YNFKEQ.

In its sample, this clonotype was seen many times. The rearrangement links TRBV2 to TRBJ2-1; TRBD2 might be the D (5 bases). Trimming pared 4 bases from V and 8 bases from J, leaving 12 bases between. The CDR3 sequence is 13 residues long. CDR1 is SNHLY and CDR2 is FYNNEI in the germline V gene. The CDR3, as DNA: TGTGCCAGCAGTGCCCGGTATAGCGATGAGCAGTTCTTC. It codes for CASSARYSDEQFF.

The chain uses TRBV30 and TRBJ1-1, with D uncertain. Per germline, CDR1 GTSNPN and CDR2 SVGIG (reference sequence). The CDR3 is made up of 14 amino acids. V was clipped by 0 bases and J by 3 bases, with 11 bases between them. CDR3 DNA: TGTGCCTGGAGTGTCCGGTTTTATGACACTGAAGCTTTCTTT. Translation: CAWSVRFYDTEAFF.

The gene calls are TRBV7-8 and TRBJ2-7; the match to TRBD2 covers 8 bases. There are 17 residues in the CDR3. Germline V CDR1 and CDR2: SGHVS, FQNEAQ. J lost 2 bases, V lost 4 bases, and 13 bases had no gene match. The CDR3 nucleotides are TGTGCCAGCAGCTCCGCCGGCGGGGGGTTGGTAACCTACGAGCAGTACTTC. Translated: CASSSAGGGLVTYEQYF.

This clonotype was counted only a few times. This chain connects TRBV6-2 or TRBV6-3 to TRBJ2-3; 7 nucleotides agree with TRBD2. CDR3 size: 15 residues. V was clipped by 6 bases and J by 2 bases; unmatched bases: 8. The germline V gene encodes CDR1 MNHEY and CDR2 SVGEGT. The CDR3 loop is CASRGGTDLTDTQYF. CDR3 DNA sequence: TGTGCCAGCAGGGGAGGGACTGACCTCACAGATACGCAGTATTTT.

V usage is TRBV20-1 and J usage is TRBJ2-3; 9 nucleotides agree with TRBD1. Germline V gene sequence: CDR1 DFQATT, CDR2 SNEGSKA (reference sequence). The CDR3 length is 15 residues. J lost 4 bases, V lost 7 bases, and 12 bases had no gene match. This CDR3 is CSGDITGGMSDTQYF. CDR3 in DNA: TGCAGTGGAGACATAACAGGGGGCATGTCAGATACGCAGTATTTT.

This chain connects TRBV6-5 to TRBJ1-1; no definite D call. The CDR3 totals 14 residues. Trimming removed 2 bases at V and 1 base at J, with 8 bases between. Germline V CDR1 and CDR2: MNHEY, SVGAGI. CDR3 DNA: TGTGCCAGCAGTTACAGGCCAGGGAACACTGAAGCTTTCTTT. Translating it yields CASSYRPGNTEAFF.

This chain joins TRBV12-3 or TRBV12-4 and TRBJ1-1, with unresolved D. V lost 7 bases and J 0 bases, leaving 6 bases between the germline ends. The CDR3 loop spans 12 amino acids. CDR3 region: CASKLMNTEAFF. The CDR3 DNA reads as TGTGCCAGCAAACTCATGAACACTGAAGCTTTCTTT.

The rearrangement uses TRBV7-9 and TRBJ2-1; 9 bases align to TRBD1. Germline CDR1 SEHNR, CDR2 FQNEAQ (reference sequence). The CDR3 covers 16 residues. Trimming at V came to 5 bases and at J to 8 bases, leaving 13 bases not matched to a gene. The CDR3 region has the DNA TGTGCCAGCAGCCCCCCCCGGGACAGGGTGACGGATGAGCAGTTCTTC. Protein: CASSPPRDRVTDEQFF. Combining the CDR3 with reference TRBV7-9 and TRBJ2-1 gives the whole variable domain DTGVSQNPRHKITKRGQNVTFRCDPISEHNRLYWYRQTLGQGPEFLTYFQNEAQLEKSRLLSDRFSAERPKGSFSTLEIQRTEQGDSAMYLCASSPPRDRVTDEQFFGPGTRLTVL.

This clonotype came up a few times. The rearrangement links TRBV4-1 to TRBJ2-1; 8 bases fit TRBD1. This CDR3 has 14 amino acids. Germline V gene sequence: CDR1 MGHRA, CDR2 YSYEKL. J lost 8 bases, V lost 1 base, and 4 bases had no gene match. For the CDR3, the DNA is TGCGCCAGCAGCCAAGGGCAGGGGGCGGATGAGCAGTTCTTC. Its translation is CASSQGQGADEQFF.

The chain combines TRBV28 with TRBJ2-7, with D possibly being TRBD2 (6 bases). The germline gives CDR1 MDHEN, CDR2 SYDVKM. V was shortened by 5 bases and J by 1 base, with 18 bases between the two germline ends. There are 16 residues in the CDR3. CDR3 amino acids: CASSQGLATRSYEQYF. CDR3 nucleotides: TGTGCCAGCAGTCAAGGCCTAGCGACCAGATCCTACGAGCAGTACTTC.

This clonotype has more than one count but fewer than ten. The chain joins TRBV7-2 to TRBJ2-3; 10 nucleotides match TRBD2. The ends lost 5 bases at V and 2 bases at J; junction bases unmatched: 7. The germline CDR1 and CDR2 sequences are SGHTA and FQGNSA. The CDR3 runs to 16 residues. CDR3 sequence reads: CASSPPSGRITDTQYF. CDR3 nucleotide sequence: TGTGCCAGCAGCCCTCCTAGCGGGAGAATCACAGATACGCAGTATTTT.

A few counts support this clonotype. The chain is built from TRBV20-1 and TRBJ1-3; possible D gene TRBD1, 6 bases. Germline CDR1 and CDR2: DFQATT and SNEGSKA (reference sequence). V lost 7 bases, J lost 3 bases, and 10 bases lay in between. The CDR3 sequence is 12 residues long. The CDR3 is CSGAGDGNTIYF. CDR3 DNA sequence: TGCAGTGGGGCAGGGGATGGAAACACCATATATTTT.

This clonotype appeared many times. The chain recombines TRBV29-1 with TRBJ2-5; no reliable D call. The V end lost 5 bases, the J end lost 2 bases, and 12 bases lay between the germline ends. The CDR3 consists of 13 residues. Germline V lookup: CDR1 SQVTM, CDR2 ANQGSEA. DNA of the CDR3: TGCAGCGTTACAGCGATCCGACAAGAGACCCAGTACTTC. This encodes CSVTAIRQETQYF.

The chain combines TRBV4-3 with TRBJ1-5, with D possibly matching TRBD1 (5 bases). Germline values: CDR1 LGHNA, CDR2 YSLEER. CDR3 length: 17 amino acids. The V end was cut by 1 base, the J end by 5 bases, with 18 bases between. The CDR3 DNA reads TGCGCCAGCAGCCAAGGGGTGGGGCCGAAATATTATCAGCCCCAGCATTTT. This gives the protein CASSQGVGPKYYQPQHF.